The following is a T cell receptor beta chain sequence with its context. Its antigen is undetermined. RNA extraction gave at least 6 micrograms of total RNA per sample. Germline lookup yields CDR1 SGHKS and CDR2 YYEKEE (reference sequence). The CDR3 covers 17 residues. V lost 2 bases and J 0 bases, leaving 16 bases between the germline ends. Primed by a sample-barcoded 5' primer and a J-beta primer mix, a second PCR proceeded for roughly 6 to 12 cycles. TCRdb reprocessed the 5' RACE reads via MiXCR and lists one record per CDR3 protein. This sample has about 1.6 million distinct CDR3 sequences, with 30% to 40% found just once. The data derive from a study of blood T cells in healthy people across ages. Study results and limitations: When set beside aged donors, long-lived donors presented more naive CD4+ cells and higher diversity.

The source of this sequence is a woman aged 25 to 39 in good health. Sequences were obtained from blood. The V and J genes are TRBV5-5 and TRBJ2-3, with unresolved D. DNA of the CDR3: TGTGCCAGCAGCTTAAGAATCGGGTCTTCAAGCACAGATACGCAGTATTTT. Protein: CASSLRIGSSSTDTQYF.